This T cell receptor beta chain was recorded in a study of blood T cell repertoires in COVID-19. In the study overall: Acute-phase and convalescent COVID-19 samples originated in the United States, Italy and Spain.

The CDR3 runs 13 residues. V lost 1 base to trimming and J lost 12 bases; unmatched junction nucleotides: 9. Germline V CDR1 and CDR2: GTSNPN, SVGIG (reference sequence). Sequencing used immunoSEQ multiplex PCR; TCRdb keeps in-frame clones, though not all of them. The profile shows some 80,000 clones, approximately 80% of them singletons. The specimen was peripheral blood. This chain links TRBV30 with TRBJ2-1, with 7 bases lining up with TRBD1. The source is an elderly man with acute or convalescent COVID-19. Here the CDR3 DNA reads TGTGCCTGGAGTGGGAACGACAGGGTCCGGCAGTTCTTC. Protein sequence: CAWSGNDRVRQFF.